The next 5 T cell receptor beta chains were all read from a single sample in a study of blood T cell repertoires in COVID-19. Using immunoSEQ multiplex PCR, the repertoire was profiled, and TCRdb retains in-frame clones only, with some absent. Of approximately 230,000 clones in the sample, about 91% were seen once. Sequencing was carried out using peripheral blood. These receptor sequences come from a man older than 75 with acute or convalescent COVID-19.

The CDR3 DNA reads as TGTGCCAGTCGTACGGCTGGGGCCAACGTCCTGACTTTC. Encoded protein: CASRTAGANVLTF. This sequence joins TRBV19 and TRBJ2-6; no clear D. This CDR3 is 13 amino acids long. Germline loops: CDR1 LNHDA, CDR2 SQIVND (reference sequence). The V end was cut by 8 bases, the J end by 2 bases, with 7 bases between.

The chain uses TRBV5-5 and TRBJ2-1, with D tentatively TRBD1 (5 bases). Trimming took 2 bases from V and 4 from J, leaving 25 bases between them. CDR1 and CDR2 (germline): SGHKS, YYEKEE (reference sequence). This CDR3 contains 19 residues. CDR3 in amino acids: CASSLGAKAIELRYNEQFF. The CDR3 bases are TGTGCCAGCAGCTTAGGGGCGAAGGCGATCGAATTGAGGTACAATGAGCAGTTCTTC.

CDR3 sequence: CASRLGGPSSYNEQFF. In DNA, the CDR3 is TGTGCCAGTAGACTCGGGGGGCCGAGCTCCTACAATGAGCAGTTCTTC. This chain uses TRBV19 with TRBJ2-1; TRBD2 is a possible D gene (7 bases). The germline gives CDR1 LNHDA, CDR2 SQIVND (reference sequence). The CDR3 is 16 amino acids. The germline V and J ends were trimmed by 6 bases and 0 bases, with 15 bases remaining between them.

The rearrangement joins TRBV6-5 to TRBJ1-4; D call uncertain. This CDR3 is 13 amino acids long. Germline V gene sequence: CDR1 MNHEY, CDR2 SVGAGI. V was shortened by 5 bases and J by 9 bases, with 13 bases between the two germline ends. The CDR3 region is CASSPRARQKLFF. For the CDR3, the DNA is TGTGCCAGCAGTCCTCGAGCCCGTCAAAAACTGTTTTTT.

Of note for this clone: Germline and junction disagree at one end, which may indicate a read error. The chain carries TRBV7-2 and TRBJ1-4; maybe TRBD1 (6 bases). Looked up from germline, CDR1 is SGHTA and CDR2 is FQGNSA. The CDR3 extends over 14 amino acids. CDR3 amino acids: CASRLQGNNEKLFF. The DNA for the CDR3 is TGTGCCAGCCGCTTACAGGGAAATAATGAAAAACTGTTTTTT.